This T cell receptor beta chain came from a study of cytomegalovirus exposure and HLA in healthy donors. This PCR relied on a set of 60 Vbeta primers and 13 Jbeta primers. Profiled with immunoSEQ multiplex PCR; TCRdb holds only in-frame clones, not every one. Seen here are about 160,000 clones, about 68% observed once, and the top ten hold around 2.4%. The CDR3 runs 15 residues. Trimming cost V 6 bases and J 1 base; bases outside gene matches: 8. CDR1 is SGHVS, CDR2 FNYEAQ, per germline. Broader study findings: Among TCR sequences, most were rare, though some public TCRs appeared in many donors.

About this clone: Its antigen remains unknown.

Healthy bone marrow donors formed the donor group. The sample taken for sequencing was PBMCs. The chain links TRBV7-6 to TRBJ2-5; TRBD1 matches at 7 bases. This clonotype was sampled from a female donor in good health and CMV-seronegative. Here the CDR3 reads CASRRQGFTQETQYF. In DNA, the CDR3 is TGTGCCAGCAGGCGACAGGGTTTTACCCAAGAGACCCAGTACTTC.